This TCR beta chain emerged from a study of blood T cell repertoires in COVID-19. The method was immunoSEQ multiplex PCR; TCRdb's version includes in-frame clones alone and lacks a portion of them. The data hold fewer than 250,000 clones, with roughly nine tenths observed a single time. V lost 4 bases and J lost 1, with 5 bases in between. Looked up from germline, CDR1 is MNHNY and CDR2 is SVGAGI (reference sequence). The CDR3 is 12 residues long. The sequence came from a man in his 60s with COVID-19, enrolled during active disease. The chain joins TRBV6-6 to TRBJ2-7, with D hard to call. Sequenced: peripheral blood. The CDR3 DNA sequence: TGTGCCAGCAGTTCTCCTTCCTACGAGCAGTACTTC. This translates into CASSSPSYEQYF.